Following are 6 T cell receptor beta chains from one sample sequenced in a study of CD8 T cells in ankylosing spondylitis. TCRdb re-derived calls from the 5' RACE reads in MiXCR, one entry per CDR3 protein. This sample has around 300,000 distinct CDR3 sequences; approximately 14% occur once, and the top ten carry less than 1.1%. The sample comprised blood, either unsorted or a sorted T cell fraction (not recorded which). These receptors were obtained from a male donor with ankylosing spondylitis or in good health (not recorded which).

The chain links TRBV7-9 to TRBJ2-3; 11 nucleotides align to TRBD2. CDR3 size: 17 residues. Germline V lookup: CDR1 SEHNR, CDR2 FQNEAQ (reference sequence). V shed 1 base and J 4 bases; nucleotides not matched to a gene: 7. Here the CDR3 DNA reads TGTGCCAGCAGCTTAGTGGGAGGACTAGCGGGCGCAGATACGCAGTATTTT. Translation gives CASSLVGGLAGADTQYF.

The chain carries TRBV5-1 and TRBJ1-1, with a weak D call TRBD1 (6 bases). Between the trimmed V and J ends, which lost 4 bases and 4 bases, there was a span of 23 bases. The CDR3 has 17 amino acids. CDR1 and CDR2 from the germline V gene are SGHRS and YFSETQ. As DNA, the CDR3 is TGCGCCAGCAGCCCCATAGGGGGGGGGCATTTGGGCACTGAAGCTTTCTTT. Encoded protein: CASSPIGGGHLGTEAFF.

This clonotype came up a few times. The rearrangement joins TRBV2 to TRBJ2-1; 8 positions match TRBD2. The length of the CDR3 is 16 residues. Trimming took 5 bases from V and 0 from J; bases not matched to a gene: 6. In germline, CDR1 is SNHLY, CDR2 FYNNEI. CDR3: CASSRLAGSSYNEQFF. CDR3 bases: TGTGCCAGCAGTAGATTAGCGGGGAGCTCCTACAATGAGCAGTTCTTC.

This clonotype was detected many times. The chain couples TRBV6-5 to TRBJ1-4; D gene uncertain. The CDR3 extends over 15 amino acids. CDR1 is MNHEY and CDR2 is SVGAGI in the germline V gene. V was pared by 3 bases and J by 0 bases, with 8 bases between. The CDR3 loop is CASSYNVATNEKLFF. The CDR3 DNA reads TGTGCCAGCAGTTATAACGTTGCAACTAATGAAAAACTGTTTTTT.

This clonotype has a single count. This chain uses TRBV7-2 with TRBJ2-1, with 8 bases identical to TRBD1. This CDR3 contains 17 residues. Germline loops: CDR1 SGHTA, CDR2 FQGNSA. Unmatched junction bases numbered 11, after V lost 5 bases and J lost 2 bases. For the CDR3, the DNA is TGTGCCAGCAGCCCCTTCGTGGACAGGGCAACCTACAATGAGCAGTTCTTC. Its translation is CASSPFVDRATYNEQFF.

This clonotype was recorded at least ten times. CDR3 residues: CSASRTGERNEQFF. Written as DNA, the CDR3 is TGCAGTGCTTCCCGGACAGGGGAAAGGAATGAGCAGTTCTTC. The chain recombines TRBV20-1 with TRBJ2-1; 9 bases agree with TRBD1. Per the germline V gene, CDR1 is DFQATT and CDR2 is SNEGSKA (reference sequence). The ends lost 5 bases at V and 7 bases at J; junction bases unmatched: 9. The CDR3 is 14 amino acids.